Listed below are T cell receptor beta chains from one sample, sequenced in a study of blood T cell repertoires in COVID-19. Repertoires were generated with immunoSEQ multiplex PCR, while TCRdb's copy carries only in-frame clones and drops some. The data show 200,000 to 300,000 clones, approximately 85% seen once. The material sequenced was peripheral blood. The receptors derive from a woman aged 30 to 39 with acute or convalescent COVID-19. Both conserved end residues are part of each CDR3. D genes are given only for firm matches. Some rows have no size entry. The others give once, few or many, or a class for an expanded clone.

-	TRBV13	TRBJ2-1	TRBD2	CASSPSGREGAYNEQFF	TGTGCCAGCAGCCCATCGGGGCGGGAGGGCGCCTACAATGAGCAGTTCTTC
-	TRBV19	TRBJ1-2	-	CASTRTAFLGYTF	TGTGCCAGTACCAGGACAGCTTTTTTGGGCTACACCTTC
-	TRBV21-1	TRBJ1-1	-	CASSKDGRGSTEAFF	TGTGCCAGCAGCAAAGACGGGAGGGGATCCACTGAAGCTTTCTTT
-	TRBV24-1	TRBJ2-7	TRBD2	CATSDSGGTYEQYF	TGTGCCACCAGTGATTCCGGGGGGACCTACGAGCAGTACTTC
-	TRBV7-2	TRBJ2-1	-	CASSYYDRYNEQFF	TGTGCCAGCAGCTATTACGACAGATACAATGAGCAGTTCTTC
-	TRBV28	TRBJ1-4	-	CASSQRGEKLFF	TGTGCCAGCAGTCAAAGGGGGGAAAAACTGTTTTTT
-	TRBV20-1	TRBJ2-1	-	CSASGLYEQFF	TGCAGTGCTTCAGGGTTGTATGAGCAGTTCTTC
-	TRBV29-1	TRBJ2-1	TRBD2	CSARGVLAGGEQFF	TGCAGCGCCCGGGGAGTGCTAGCGGGAGGTGAGCAGTTCTTC
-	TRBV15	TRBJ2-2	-	CATSTVQGNTGELFF	TGTGCCACCAGTACGGTACAGGGTAACACCGGGGAGCTGTTTTTT
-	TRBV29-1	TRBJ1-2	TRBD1	CSVAGYGQGAWGYTF	TGCAGCGTTGCTGGTTATGGGCAGGGGGCGTGGGGCTACACCTTC
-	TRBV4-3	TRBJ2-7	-	CASSQAVGGTYEQYF	TGCGCCAGCAGCCAGGCCGTCGGGGGTACCTACGAGCAGTACTTC
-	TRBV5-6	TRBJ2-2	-	CASRVTGYTGELFF	TGTGCCAGCAGGGTGACAGGATACACCGGGGAGCTGTTTTTT
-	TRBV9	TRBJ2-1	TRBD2	CASSPLGTSGRGNEQFF	TGTGCCAGCAGCCCCCTGGGGACTAGCGGGAGAGGCAATGAGCAGTTCTTC
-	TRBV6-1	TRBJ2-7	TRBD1	CASSEIRDRGYEQYF	TGTGCCAGCAGTGAAATCCGGGACAGGGGCTACGAGCAGTACTTC
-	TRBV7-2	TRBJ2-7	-	CASSLAGAPYEQYF	TGTGCCAGCAGCTTAGCGGGAGCGCCTTACGAGCAGTACTTC
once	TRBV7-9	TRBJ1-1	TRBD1	CASSIGQANTEAFF	TGTGCCAGCAGCATAGGACAGGCCAACACTGAAGCTTTCTTT
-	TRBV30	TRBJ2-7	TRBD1	CAWSAGTGKQLSYEQYF	TGTGCCTGGAGTGCCGGGACAGGGAAACAGCTATCCTACGAGCAGTACTTC
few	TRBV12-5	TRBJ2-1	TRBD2	CASGPYGLAGAFKNEQFF	TGTGCTAGTGGTCCTTACGGACTAGCGGGAGCCTTTAAAAATGAGCAGTTCTTC
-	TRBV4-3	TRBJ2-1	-	CASSQDWGGESSYNEQFF	TGCGCCAGCAGCCAAGACTGGGGCGGAGAGAGCTCCTACAATGAGCAGTTCTTC
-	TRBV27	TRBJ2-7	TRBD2	CASRPSGTSSYEQYF	TGTGCCAGCAGACCCTCCGGGACTAGCAGCTACGAGCAGTACTTC
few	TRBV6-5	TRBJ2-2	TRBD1	CASSSKLSGGGGELFF	TGTGCCAGCAGTTCTAAGTTGTCAGGGGGCGGCGGGGAGCTGTTTTTT
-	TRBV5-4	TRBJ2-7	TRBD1	CASSGDRGEGEQYF	TGTGCCAGCAGCGGTGACAGGGGGGAGGGCGAGCAGTACTTC
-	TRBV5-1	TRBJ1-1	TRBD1	CASSPGQLKNTEAFF	TGCGCCAGCAGCCCGGGACAGCTAAAGAACACTGAAGCTTTCTTT
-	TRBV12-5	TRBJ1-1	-	CASGFGFSRGAFF	TGTGCTAGTGGTTTCGGGTTCTCTCGGGGAGCTTTCTTT
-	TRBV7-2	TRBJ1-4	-	CASSLGGGYRKLFF	TGTGCCAGCAGCTTAGGGGGGGGCTATCGAAAACTGTTTTTT
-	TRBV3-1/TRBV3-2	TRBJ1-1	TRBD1	CASRDRGDTEAFF	TGTGCCAGCAGAGACAGGGGGGACACTGAAGCTTTCTTT
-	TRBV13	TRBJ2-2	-	CASSIGLLTGELFF	TGTGCCAGCAGCATTGGACTTCTCACCGGGGAGCTGTTTTTT
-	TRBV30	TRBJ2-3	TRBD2	CAWSVGLAPSTDTQYF	TGTGCCTGGAGTGTGGGACTAGCGCCTAGCACAGATACGCAGTATTTT